The 13 T cell receptor beta chains below come from one sample, sequenced in a study of sequential checkpoint blockade in melanoma. Specified treatment: randomized to nivolumab then ipilimumab (arm A) or the reverse (arm B). Only in-frame clones appear in the TCRdb table, and some are missing; sequencing was by immunoSEQ multiplex PCR. This table has 25,000 to 35,000 clones, 80% to 90% appearing once. The sequences come from CD8+ T cells sorted from blood (inferred from file names), collected from a patient given nivolumab and ipilimumab in sequence. Receptor source: a human donor with melanoma.

This clone appeared once. V is TRBV5-6 and J is TRBJ2-1; 13 bases fit TRBD2. Germline trimming cut 5 bases from V and 8 bases from J; bases unmatched to any gene: 7. Germline values: CDR1 SGHDT, CDR2 YYEEEE. CDR3 length: 15 amino acids. For the CDR3, the DNA is TGTGCCAGCAGGCAAGGGACTAGCGGGATGGATGAGCAGTTCTTC. It encodes CASRQGTSGMDEQFF.

V and J are TRBV7-2 and TRBJ2-7; D unresolved. Trimming took off 3 bases at V and 3 bases at J, with 12 bases between the two ends. CDR1 and CDR2 (germline): SGHTA, FQGNSA. The CDR3 contains 14 residues. In nucleotides, the CDR3 is TGTGCCAGCAGCTTTCGCCACAGCTACTACGAGCAGTACTTC. Translation: CASSFRHSYYEQYF. Supplemented by reference TRBV7-2 and TRBJ2-7, the full variable domain reads GAGVSQSPSNKVTEKGKDVELRCDPISGHTALYWYRQSLGQGLEFLIYFQGNSAPDKSGLPSDRFSAERTGGSVSTLTIQRTQQEDSAVYLCASSFRHSYYEQYFGPGTRLTVT.

This chain joins TRBV6-5 and TRBJ2-7, with 7 bases aligning to TRBD1. Looked up from germline, CDR1 is MNHEY and CDR2 is SVGAGI. With 4 bases clipped from V and 1 base from J, the junction kept 4 bases outside the gene matches. The CDR3 consists of 14 residues. In DNA form, the CDR3 reads TGTGCCAGCAGTTCGACAGGGAGATCCTACGAGCAGTACTTC. As protein: CASSSTGRSYEQYF.

V is TRBV7-9 and J is TRBJ2-7; D possibly corresponds to TRBD1 (5 bases). V was clipped by 6 bases and J by 3 bases, with 12 bases between them. The CDR3 loop spans 13 amino acids. Germline V gene lookup returns CDR1 SEHNR and CDR2 FQNEAQ (reference sequence). The CDR3 sequence: CASSPDRDYEQYF. CDR3 DNA: TGTGCCAGCAGTCCAGACAGAGACTACGAGCAGTACTTC. Full variable domain (missing parts from reference TRBV7-9 and TRBJ2-7): DTGVSQNPRHKITKRGQNVTFRCDPISEHNRLYWYRQTLGQGPEFLTYFQNEAQLEKSRLLSDRFSAERPKGSFSTLEIQRTEQGDSAMYLCASSPDRDYEQYFGPGTRLTVT.

This chain joins TRBV19 and TRBJ2-3; TRBD1 matches at 7 bases. Germline V gene lookup returns CDR1 LNHDA and CDR2 SQIVND (reference sequence). Trimming took 2 bases from V and 6 from J; bases not matched to a gene: 8. The length of the CDR3 is 15 residues. The DNA for the CDR3 is TGTGCCAGTAGTATAAGGTCACAGGGGTTGGATACGCAGTATTTT. This translates into CASSIRSQGLDTQYF.

The chain links TRBV7-2 to TRBJ2-7; the match to TRBD2 covers 15 bases. This CDR3 has 15 residues. Per the germline V gene, CDR1 is SGHTA and CDR2 is FQGNSA. Unmatched junction bases numbered 7, after V lost 6 bases and J lost 7 bases. In DNA, the CDR3 is TGTGCCAGCAGTTGGACTAGCGGGGGGGCGGGAGAGCAGTACTTC. It encodes CASSWTSGGAGEQYF.

The genes are TRBV6-6 and TRBJ1-1; maybe TRBD1 (6 bases). This CDR3 has 12 amino acids. In germline, CDR1 is MNHNY, CDR2 SVGAGI (reference sequence). V dropped 0 bases and J dropped 8 bases, with 7 bases sitting between them. CDR3 nucleotides: TGTGCCAGCAGTTACTCGGGACAAGAAGCTTTCTTT. As protein: CASSYSGQEAFF.

The chain is built from TRBV5-4 and TRBJ1-2, with D maybe TRBD1 (6 bases). Germline CDR1 SGHNT, CDR2 YYREEE (reference sequence). V was clipped by 5 bases and J by 2 bases, with 19 bases between them. The CDR3 extends over 16 amino acids. The CDR3 spells CASSWLGGGLNYGYTF. For the CDR3, the DNA is TGTGCCAGCAGTTGGCTTGGCGGGGGCCTGAACTATGGCTACACCTTC.

The gene calls are TRBV13 and TRBJ2-5; tentative D call: TRBD2 (6 bases). The CDR3 loop spans 14 amino acids. Deletions cut 0 bases from V and 5 bases from J, with 10 bases between. CDR1 is PRHDT, CDR2 FYEKMQ, per germline (reference sequence). The CDR3 DNA reads as TGTGCCAGCAGCTTAGGCCCGGGAGAGGAGACCCAGTACTTC. Translated: CASSLGPGEETQYF.

The CDR3 nucleotides read TGTGCCAGCAGCTTAGGTAGTTCGGAGACCCAGTACTTC. The encoded protein is CASSLGSSETQYF. This chain connects TRBV7-9 to TRBJ2-5; D unresolved. The germline V and J ends were trimmed by 1 base and 5 bases, with 8 bases remaining between them. Germline CDR1 and CDR2: SEHNR and FQNEAQ (reference sequence). This CDR3 has 13 amino acids. Based on the CDR3 plus reference TRBV7-9 and TRBJ2-5, the full variable domain is DTGVSQNPRHKITKRGQNVTFRCDPISEHNRLYWYRQTLGQGPEFLTYFQNEAQLEKSRLLSDRFSAERPKGSFSTLEIQRTEQGDSAMYLCASSLGSSETQYFGPGTRLLVL.

The chain has TRBV7-6 and TRBJ1-1; D unclear. Trimming shortened V by 5 bases and J by 5 bases, and 15 bases separated the two germline ends. The CDR3 loop spans 14 amino acids. Per the germline V gene, CDR1 is SGHVS and CDR2 is FNYEAQ. The DNA for the CDR3 is TGTGCCAGCAGCCCGGCGGAAGAATCGACTGAAGCTTTCTTT. Translating gives CASSPAEESTEAFF.

The chain joins TRBV20-1 to TRBJ2-7, with D tentatively TRBD2 (7 bases). The CDR3 is 11 amino acids. Germline CDR1 reads DFQATT; CDR2 reads SNEGSKA (reference sequence). V dropped 6 bases and J dropped 5 bases, with 11 bases sitting between them. CDR3 amino acids: CSAAGGHEQYF. CDR3 DNA sequence: TGCAGTGCCGCCGGGGGGCACGAGCAGTACTTC.

The chain uses TRBV20-1 and TRBJ2-7; a possible D gene is TRBD2 (5 bases). V was pared by 6 bases and J by 6 bases, with 12 bases between. The germline V gene has CDR1 DFQATT and CDR2 SNEGSKA (reference sequence). The CDR3 has 11 residues. CDR3 sequence (DNA): TGCAGTGCGCCAGTCGAGGGCGAGCAGTACTTC. It translates to CSAPVEGEQYF.